Each of the 9 T cell receptor beta chains below was sequenced from the same sample in a study of T cell responses to AZD1222 COVID-19 vaccine. The assay was immunoSEQ multiplex PCR, and TCRdb's table has in-frame clones only and misses some. The sample has about 110,000 clones, around 80% seen once. Sequencing used peripheral blood, obtained on day 0 of AZD1222 vaccination. The receptors originated from an adult in good health.

This rearrangement joins TRBV11-3 to TRBJ2-6, with 8 bases identical to TRBD1. Per germline, CDR1 SGHNT and CDR2 YENEEA. J lost 4 bases, V lost 5 bases, and 10 bases had no gene match. The CDR3 totals 17 residues. The CDR3 loop is CASSPGQGARGANVLTF. CDR3 sequence (DNA): TGTGCCAGCAGCCCAGGACAGGGAGCGCGGGGGGCCAACGTCCTGACTTTC.

The chain joins TRBV7-2 to TRBJ2-5; D gene unclear. The germline V gene encodes CDR1 SGHTA and CDR2 FQGNSA. This CDR3 spans 13 amino acids. The V end was cut by 5 bases, the J end by 1 base, with 8 bases between. The CDR3 DNA reads as TGTGCCAGCAGCGTGATCGGCCAAGAGACCCAGTACTTC. Amino acids: CASSVIGQETQYF.

The rearrangement joins TRBV29-1 to TRBJ1-2; D may be TRBD1 (5 bases). Trimming stripped 1 base from V and 7 bases from J, with 13 bases between. The CDR3 loop spans 13 amino acids. CDR1 is SQVTM, CDR2 ANQGSEA, per germline. The CDR3 sequence: CSVEGGVRSGYTF. The CDR3 nucleotides read TGCAGCGTTGAAGGGGGGGTAAGAAGTGGCTACACCTTC.

This chain links TRBV10-3 with TRBJ2-7; D not resolved. V was clipped by 2 bases and J by 1 base, with 6 bases between them. This CDR3 has 13 amino acids. Germline CDR1 and CDR2: ENHRY and SYGVKD. The CDR3 bases are TGTGCCATCAGTGAGGGTCAGTCCTACGAGCAGTACTTC. It codes for CAISEGQSYEQYF.

The rearrangement joins TRBV3-1 (or the pseudogene TRBV3-2) to TRBJ1-1; D gene uncertain. CDR1 LGHDT and CDR2 YNNKEL come from the germline V gene (reference sequence). The CDR3 contains 14 residues. V was trimmed by 2 bases and J by 4 bases, leaving 11 bases between them. CDR3 coding DNA: TGTGCCAGCAGCCAATCCGTCAGCCCCACTGAAGCTTTCTTT. It specifies CASSQSVSPTEAFF.

The chain uses TRBV5-1 and TRBJ2-3; tentatively, D is TRBD1 (5 bases). Trimming left V 1 base short and J 6 bases short, with 15 bases between. CDR1 is SGHRS and CDR2 is YFSETQ in the germline V gene. This CDR3 spans 15 amino acids. CDR3 protein: CASSLTPGPGDTQYF. In DNA form, the CDR3 reads TGCGCCAGCAGCTTGACGCCAGGGCCCGGGGATACGCAGTATTTT.

This rearrangement joins TRBV6-2 or TRBV6-3 to TRBJ2-3; 11 bases agree with TRBD2. The CDR3 runs to 16 residues. Per germline, CDR1 MNHEY and CDR2 SVGEGT. The ends lost 5 bases at V and 3 bases at J; junction bases unmatched: 7. The CDR3 sequence is CASSPSSGGPTDTQYF. As DNA, the CDR3 is TGTGCCAGCAGTCCCTCTAGCGGGGGGCCAACAGATACGCAGTATTTT.

J is TRBJ2-1 and V is TRBV19, with 9 bases aligning to TRBD2. The CDR3 covers 17 residues. The V segment lost 5 bases and the J segment 2 bases; nucleotides outside the gene matches: 10. Germline V gene data show CDR1 as LNHDA and CDR2 as SQIVND (reference sequence). In DNA form, the CDR3 reads TGTGCCAGTAGTCGATCTTCTAGCGGGATCCCCTACAATGAGCAGTTCTTC. As protein: CASSRSSSGIPYNEQFF.

The chain combines TRBV11-1 with TRBJ2-3; D is ambiguous. The CDR3 extends over 12 amino acids. Germline CDR1 and CDR2: SGHAT and FQDESV (reference sequence). Trimming cost V 3 bases and J 4 bases, with 5 bases left between them. In nucleotides, the CDR3 is TGTGCCAGCAGCTTGTCTGCAGATACGCAGTATTTT. Its protein is CASSLSADTQYF.